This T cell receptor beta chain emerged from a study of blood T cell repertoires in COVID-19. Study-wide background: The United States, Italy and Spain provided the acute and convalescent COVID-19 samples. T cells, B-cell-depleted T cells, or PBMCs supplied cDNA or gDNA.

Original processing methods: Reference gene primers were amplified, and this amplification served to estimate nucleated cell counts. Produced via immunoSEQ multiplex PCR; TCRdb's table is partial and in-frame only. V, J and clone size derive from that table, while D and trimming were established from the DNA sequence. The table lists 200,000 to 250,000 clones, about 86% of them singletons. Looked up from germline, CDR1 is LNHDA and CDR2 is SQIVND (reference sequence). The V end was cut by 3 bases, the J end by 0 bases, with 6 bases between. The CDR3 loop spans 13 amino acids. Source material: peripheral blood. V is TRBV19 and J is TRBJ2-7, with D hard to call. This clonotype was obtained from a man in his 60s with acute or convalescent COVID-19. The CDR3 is CASSIASSYEQYF. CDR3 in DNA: TGTGCCAGTAGTATTGCTAGCTCCTACGAGCAGTACTTC.